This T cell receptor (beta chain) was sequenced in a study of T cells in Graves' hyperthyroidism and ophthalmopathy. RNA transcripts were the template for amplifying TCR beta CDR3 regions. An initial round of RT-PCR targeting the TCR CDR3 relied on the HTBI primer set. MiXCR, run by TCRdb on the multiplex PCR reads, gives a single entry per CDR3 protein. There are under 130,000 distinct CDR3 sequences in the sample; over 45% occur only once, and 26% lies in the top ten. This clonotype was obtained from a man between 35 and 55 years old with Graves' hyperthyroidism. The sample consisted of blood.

CDR3 region: CASSPLRTGGNTEAFF. The CDR3 DNA follows: TGTGCCAGCTCACCTCTTCGGACAGGAGGGAACACTGAAGCTTTCTTT. The chain combines TRBV25-1 with TRBJ1-1; 7 bases are shared with TRBD1. Germline V gives CDR1 MGHDK, CDR2 SYGVNS. The CDR3 covers 16 residues. The junction had 13 bases not matched to a gene; V was cut back by 8 bases and J by 1 base. Complete variable domain (other parts from reference TRBV25-1 and TRBJ1-1): EADIYQTPRYLVIGTGKKITLECSQTMGHDKMYWYQQDPGMELHLIHYSYGVNSTEKGDLSSESTVSRIRTEHFPLTLESARPSHTSQYLCASSPLRTGGNTEAFFGQGTRLTVV.